This T cell receptor (beta chain) was documented in a study of shared clonotypes between healthy human individuals. Some clones are missing from TCRdb's copy, which holds only in-frame ones; the method was immunoSEQ multiplex PCR. The sample holds under 2.5 million clones; just under 95% are singletons and the top ten take about 0.36%. This CDR3 region has 21 residues. J gave up 4 bases and V 1 base, and 21 bases lay outside the gene matches. Germline loops: CDR1 MDHEN, CDR2 SYDVKM. The sample comprised naive CD4+ T cells from PBMCs. Sample subset: CD45RA+ positively selected. The source of this sequence is a man younger than 35 in good health. Some clones in this sample may be carry-over from other donors' samples. V is TRBV28 and J is TRBJ1-2; 10 nucleotides align to TRBD1. The CDR3 region has the DNA TGTGCCAGCAGTTTATCGGGTCGCTCCCGGGACAGGGGAAGCTGGGCCTATGGCTACACCTTC. Protein: CASSLSGRSRDRGSWAYGYTF.